One sample yielded the 17 T cell receptor beta chains listed below, sequenced in a study of blood T cell repertoires in COVID-19. TCRdb's copy holds only in-frame clones and misses some; the assay was immunoSEQ multiplex PCR. The sample carries about 160,000 clones, roughly 88% recorded once. Sequenced: peripheral blood. Receptors originate from a man between 60 and 75 years old who had recovered from COVID-19.

Worth noting for this clone: This sample includes further DNA sequences coding for the same CDR3. The J gene is TRBJ2-3, the V gene TRBV12-5, with 9 bases that match TRBD1. The junction had 3 bases not matched to a gene; V was cut back by 3 bases and J by 2 bases. The CDR3 has 15 residues. Germline V gene data show CDR1 as LGHNT and CDR2 as FRNRAP. Here the CDR3 reads CASGLGQGNTDTQYF. The CDR3 nucleotides read TGTGCTAGTGGTTTAGGACAGGGGAACACAGATACGCAGTATTTT.

This clone appeared once. The chain uses TRBV11-3 and TRBJ2-3; 7 bases are a match to TRBD1. CDR3 length equals 13 residues. Germline V gene sequence: CDR1 SGHNT, CDR2 YENEEA. Germline trimming cut 2 bases from V and 4 bases from J; bases unmatched to any gene: 0. The CDR3 is CASSLTGADTQYF. The CDR3 DNA reads TGTGCCAGCAGCTTAACAGGGGCAGATACGCAGTATTTT.

This clone is a singleton in its sample. This chain uses TRBV15 with TRBJ1-1, with D uncertain. Per the germline V gene, CDR1 is LNHNV and CDR2 is YYDKDF (reference sequence). The CDR3 spans 14 residues. Trimming took 1 base from V and 1 from J, leaving 7 bases between them. The CDR3 coding sequence is TGTGCCACCAGCAGAGGATCCGGGAACACTGAAGCTTTCTTT. Translating it yields CATSRGSGNTEAFF.

The gene calls are TRBV30 and TRBJ2-3, with D possibly matching TRBD1 (6 bases). Germline values: CDR1 GTSNPN, CDR2 SVGIG (reference sequence). This CDR3 spans 14 amino acids. Trimming pared 1 base from V and 5 bases from J, leaving 13 bases between. The CDR3 protein is CAWSATGLGDTQYF. The CDR3 DNA is TGTGCCTGGAGTGCAACAGGGTTAGGAGATACGCAGTATTTT. The full variable domain, in which reference TRBV30 and TRBJ2-3 provide the parts outside the CDR3, is SQTIHQWPATLVQPVGSPLSLECTVEGTSNPNLYWYRQAAGRGLQLLFYSVGIGQISSEVPQNLSASRPQDRQFILSSKKLLLSDSGFYLCAWSATGLGDTQYFGPGTRLTVL.

CDR3 loop: CASSASGGINEQFF. Here the CDR3 DNA reads TGTGCCAGCAGCGCTAGCGGGGGGATCAATGAGCAGTTCTTC. This chain connects TRBV9 to TRBJ2-1; 11 bases are a match to TRBD2. CDR3 size: 14 residues. From germline, CDR1 is SGDLS and CDR2 YYNGEE. Unmatched junction bases numbered 2, after V lost 3 bases and J lost 6 bases.

The V call is TRBV25-1, the J call TRBJ2-7; D perhaps matches TRBD1 (6 bases). The CDR3 sequence is 15 residues long. Looked up from germline, CDR1 is MGHDK and CDR2 is SYGVNS. Trimming removed 5 bases from V and 1 base from J, with 15 bases in between. The CDR3 nucleotides are TGTGCCAGCAGTAACTACAGGGTAGGATCCTACGAGCAGTACTTC. This gives the protein CASSNYRVGSYEQYF.

Comment on this clone: Additional DNA sequences in this sample encode the identical CDR3. This chain links TRBV9 with TRBJ1-1, with D perhaps matching TRBD1 (6 bases). CDR3 size: 14 residues. CDR1 SGDLS and CDR2 YYNGEE come from the germline V gene. Trimming shortened V by 0 bases and J by 4 bases, and 10 bases separated the two germline ends. The CDR3 DNA follows: TGTGCCAGCAGCGTAGACCAGGGGAGCACTGAAGCTTTCTTT. Protein: CASSVDQGSTEAFF.

This clone appeared once. The chain joins TRBV11-1 to TRBJ2-5, with 11 nucleotides matching TRBD1. The CDR3 has 15 residues. Germline V gene lookup returns CDR1 SGHAT and CDR2 FQDESV (reference sequence). V shed 5 bases, J shed 1 base, and the junction held 3 bases outside the gene matches. The CDR3 DNA follows: TGTGCCAGCAGCCGGACAGGGGGCCCCCAAGAGACCCAGTACTTC. It is translated as CASSRTGGPQETQYF.

The CDR3 coding sequence is TGTGCCAGCAGTGACGGGACTAGCGGAGTGTACCAAGAGACCCAGTACTTC. This codes for CASSDGTSGVYQETQYF. This chain links TRBV6-1 with TRBJ2-5; 11 nucleotides line up with TRBD2. The CDR3 runs to 17 residues. The V and J ends lost 3 bases and 0 bases, in that order; junction bases with no gene match: 6. Germline V gene sequence: CDR1 MNHNS, CDR2 SASEGT.

V is TRBV6-6 and J is TRBJ1-2, with 9 bases identical to TRBD1. From germline, CDR1 is MNHNY and CDR2 SVGAGI (reference sequence). The CDR3 is 14 residues long. The V segment lost 4 bases and the J segment 6 bases; nucleotides outside the gene matches: 6. CDR3 residues: CASSSGQGGDGYTF. The CDR3 DNA reads as TGTGCCAGCAGTTCGGGACAGGGCGGGGATGGCTACACCTTC.

J is TRBJ1-3 and V is TRBV2, with D possibly being TRBD1 (5 bases). The V gene lost 6 bases and the J gene lost 0 bases, with 12 bases spanning the gap. The germline V gene encodes CDR1 SNHLY and CDR2 FYNNEI. The CDR3 loop spans 15 amino acids. CDR3 bases: TGTGCCAGCAGAGCTACAGGAAACTCTGGAAACACCATATATTTT. It yields the protein CASRATGNSGNTIYF.

The chain has TRBV7-3 and TRBJ1-1, with D perhaps TRBD1 (5 bases). The CDR3 loop spans 13 amino acids. Germline V lookup: CDR1 SGHTA, CDR2 FQGTGA. V shed 3 bases and J shed 3 bases, with 8 bases lying between them. The CDR3 reads CASSFGGDTEAFF. In nucleotides, the CDR3 is TGTGCCAGCAGCTTTGGAGGGGACACTGAAGCTTTCTTT.

The J gene is TRBJ1-3, the V gene TRBV6-5, with D unclear. From germline, CDR1 is MNHEY and CDR2 SVGAGI. The CDR3 extends over 16 amino acids. Between the trimmed V and J ends, which lost 0 bases and 0 bases, there was a span of 9 bases. CDR3: CASSYSRGISGNTIYF. In nucleotides, the CDR3 is TGTGCCAGCAGTTACTCGCGCGGAATCTCTGGAAACACCATATATTTT.

The chain is built from TRBV19 and TRBJ1-2; D possibly corresponds to TRBD1 (6 bases). This CDR3 has 16 amino acids. Trimming shortened V by 3 bases and J by 4 bases, and 18 bases separated the two germline ends. Looked up from germline, CDR1 is LNHDA and CDR2 is SQIVND (reference sequence). The CDR3 DNA is TGTGCCAGTAGTATGGGGGCAGGAACCTTGTTCTATGGCTACACCTTC. Translation gives CASSMGAGTLFYGYTF.

As regards this clone: Sequence at one end of the junction differs from germline and may be a read error. CDR3 amino acids: CASSLGDRDEQFF. DNA of the CDR3: TGTGCTAGCAGCTTAGGCGACAGGGATGAGCAGTTCTTC. The rearrangement joins TRBV7-7 to TRBJ2-1, with 7 bases lining up with TRBD1. The germline gives CDR1 SSHAT, CDR2 FNYEAQ (reference sequence). This CDR3 contains 13 residues.

This chain connects TRBV7-8 to TRBJ2-3; 12 bases align to TRBD2. CDR3 size: 14 residues. Unmatched junction bases numbered 3, after V lost 4 bases and J lost 7 bases. Germline values: CDR1 SGHVS, CDR2 FQNEAQ. The CDR3 is CASSSSGGANTQYF. Here the CDR3 DNA reads TGTGCCAGCAGCTCTAGCGGGGGGGCAAATACGCAGTATTTT.

The rearrangement uses TRBV7-3 and TRBJ1-4; TRBD1 aligns across 9 bases. This CDR3 contains 13 residues. V lost 3 bases, J lost 8 bases, and 1 base stayed unmatched. The germline V gene has CDR1 SGHTA and CDR2 FQGTGA. The CDR3 sequence is CASSLGQGEKLFF. The CDR3 coding sequence is TGTGCCAGCAGCTTGGGACAGGGAGAAAAACTGTTTTTT.